This T cell receptor beta chain was recorded in a study of vaccination effects on CD4 cells after COVID-19. Study results and caveats: The study got few convalescent patients and did not collect any early post-infection timepoints. In the late period after vaccination, infection- and vaccine-induced clones contracted markedly. Cross-reactivity toward common cold coronaviruses was confined to only 1 of 255 vaccine-induced clones in healthy vaccinees.

In the ViraFEST assay, antigen-specific CD4+ clonotypes were identified by expansion after peptide-pool stimulation. Between days 9 and 11 of culture, CD4+ T cells were separated out. Prior SARS-CoV-2 infection was absent in the vaccine recipients, as shown by negative nucleocapsid antibodies. Points on this clone: What it binds is not known.

Trimming shortened V by 2 bases and J by 4 bases, and 22 bases separated the two germline ends. Germline lookup yields CDR1 SGDLS and CDR2 YYNGEE. The CDR3 is made up of 18 amino acids. Measured with immunoSEQ multiplex PCR; TCRdb has only the in-frame clones, and not every one. The table has about 79,000 clones, around four fifths seen once. The sequenced sample was CD4+ T cells from PBMCs cultured with HCoV-229E spike peptides, obtained before COVID-19 vaccination. This chain uses TRBV9 with TRBJ1-5; D may be TRBD1 (6 bases). The clonotype was recovered from a human donor who received a COVID-19 vaccine. The CDR3 nucleotides are TGTGCCAGCAGCGTCCGACCATCCGGACAGAGCTATAATCAGCCCCAGCATTTT. Its protein is CASSVRPSGQSYNQPQHF.